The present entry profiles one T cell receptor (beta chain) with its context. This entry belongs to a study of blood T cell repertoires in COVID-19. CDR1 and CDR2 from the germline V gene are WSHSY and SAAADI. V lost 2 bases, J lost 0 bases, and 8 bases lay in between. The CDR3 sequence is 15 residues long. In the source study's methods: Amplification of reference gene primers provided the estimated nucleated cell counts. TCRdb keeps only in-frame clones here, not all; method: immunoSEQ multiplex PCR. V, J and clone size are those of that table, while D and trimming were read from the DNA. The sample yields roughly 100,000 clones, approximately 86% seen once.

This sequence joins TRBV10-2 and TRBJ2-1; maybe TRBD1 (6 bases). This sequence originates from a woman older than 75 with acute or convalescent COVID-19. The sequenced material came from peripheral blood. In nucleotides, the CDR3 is TGCGCCAGCAGTGAGACAGGGAGCTCCTACAATGAGCAGTTCTTC. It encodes CASSETGSSYNEQFF.